A single sample is the source of the 2 T cell receptor beta chains below, sequenced in a study of OX40 agonist ivuxolimab in advanced cancers. Sequenced by immunoSEQ multiplex PCR; TCRdb stores in-frame clones only, minus some. The sample has 50,000 to 70,000 clones, roughly 87% seen once; the top ten hold 0.7% to 0.9%. The sample consisted of CD4+ or CD8+ T cells sorted from blood, taken in a trial of the OX40 agonist ivuxolimab. The receptors were sampled from an adult with an advanced solid tumor such as melanoma, head and neck, liver or kidney cancer.

This clone was detected once. The chain employs TRBV18 and TRBJ2-1; no clear D. V was trimmed by 3 bases and J by 4 bases, leaving 7 bases between them. The CDR3 sequence is 13 residues long. CDR1 KGHSH and CDR2 LQKENI come from the germline V gene. This CDR3 reads CASSPQKYNEQFF. The CDR3 DNA sequence: TGTGCCAGCTCACCGCAGAAATACAATGAGCAGTTCTTC.

The chain combines TRBV10-3 with TRBJ2-1; 16 bases agree with TRBD2. The germline gives CDR1 ENHRY, CDR2 SYGVKD. Trimming removed 4 bases from V and 7 bases from J; junction bases left unmatched: 4. This CDR3 spans 16 amino acids. The DNA of the CDR3 is TGTGCCATCAGTGGCCAGGGACTAGCGGGAGGGAATGAGCAGTTCTTC. Its translation is CAISGQGLAGGNEQFF.